One and the same sample provided the 7 T cell receptor beta chains below, sequenced in a study of early T cells in non-severe SARS-CoV-2 infection (dated by TCRdb to the early 2020s). The library was made by 5' RACE. The reads were generated on a NextSeq 500. TCRdb ran its own pipeline on the public reads, namely fastp trimming at Q25 and MiXCR clone calling, and kept in-frame beta chains. For every CDR3 protein sequence, its rows merge into one entry that carries the most common genes and DNA. The sample table contains about 22,000 distinct CDR3 sequences; only one count was recorded for about 3.7% of them. Roughly 5.7% of the sample belongs to the ten largest clones. What was sequenced was whole blood. All receptors come from an adult who was a healthcare worker with PCR-confirmed SARS-CoV-2 infection or an uninfected control (not recorded which).

This clonotype was found many times. The chain links TRBV27 to TRBJ2-7; no definite D call. The germline gives CDR1 MNHEY, CDR2 SMNVEV (reference sequence). Trimming cost V 2 bases and J 2 bases, with 10 bases left between them. The CDR3 is 14 residues long. The CDR3 nucleotides are TGTGCCAGCAGTTTAGGTCTAGGACCCTACGAGCAGTACTTC. Its protein is CASSLGLGPYEQYF.

This clonotype was detected ten times or more. V gene TRBV6-5 combines with J gene TRBJ1-3, with D perhaps matching TRBD1 (5 bases). The CDR3 consists of 15 residues. Germline CDR1 and CDR2: MNHEY and SVGAGI. V was pared by 6 bases and J by 0 bases, with 12 bases between. CDR3 nucleotides: TGTGCCAGCAGCTTATACAGGTCCTCTGGAAACACCATATATTTT. Translated, it gives CASSLYRSSGNTIYF.

By sample fraction, this clonotype is medium-sized. The V gene is TRBV19, the J gene TRBJ2-1, with a possible D match to TRBD2 (5 bases). The CDR3 consists of 15 residues. Between the trimmed V and J ends, which lost 2 bases and 2 bases, there was a span of 10 bases. Per germline, CDR1 LNHDA and CDR2 SQIVND (reference sequence). CDR3 nucleotides: TGTGCCAGTAGTATATCGGGCGGGCCCTACAATGAGCAGTTCTTC. Its translation: CASSISGGPYNEQFF. Full variable domain (missing parts from reference TRBV19 and TRBJ2-1): DGGITQSPKYLFRKEGQNVTLSCEQNLNHDAMYWYRQDPGQGLRLIYYSQIVNDFQKGDIAEGYSVSREKKESFPLTVTSAQKNPTAFYLCASSISGGPYNEQFFGPGTRLTVL.

This clonotype ranks as medium-sized. V is TRBV7-9 and J is TRBJ1-1, with D maybe TRBD1 (6 bases). Germline lookup yields CDR1 SEHNR and CDR2 FQNEAQ (reference sequence). Trimming stripped 5 bases from V and 5 bases from J, with 9 bases between. The length of the CDR3 is 12 residues. CDR3: CASSATGTEAFF. Written as DNA, the CDR3 is TGTGCCAGCAGCGCAACAGGGACTGAAGCTTTCTTT.

The rearrangement uses TRBV4-1 and TRBJ2-5; 7 bases are shared with TRBD1. Germline-derived CDR1 and CDR2 are MGHRA and YSYEKL. The CDR3 length is 15 residues. After removal of 2 bases from V and 0 bases from J, the junction contained 3 bases not matched to a gene. CDR3 loop: CASSQLGGNQETQYF. The CDR3 nucleotides are TGCGCCAGCAGCCAATTAGGGGGCAACCAAGAGACCCAGTACTTC.

This clonotype came up many times. V gene TRBV4-3 combines with J gene TRBJ2-1; TRBD2 aligns across 7 bases. V lost 0 bases and J lost 10; bases outside the gene matches: 6. Germline CDR1 and CDR2: LGHNA and YSLEER. The CDR3 spans 14 residues. This CDR3 reads CASSQEGGRAEQFF. The CDR3 coding sequence is TGCGCCAGCAGCCAAGAGGGAGGGAGGGCCGAGCAGTTCTTC.

This clonotype was recorded many times. This sequence joins TRBV18 and TRBJ2-3, with D unresolved. V lost 8 bases, J lost 0 bases, and 12 bases lay in between. Germline V CDR1 and CDR2: KGHSH, LQKENI. There are 14 residues in the CDR3. The CDR3 DNA follows: TGTGCCAGCCCTTCAAAATTTAGCACAGATACGCAGTATTTT. This sequence encodes CASPSKFSTDTQYF.